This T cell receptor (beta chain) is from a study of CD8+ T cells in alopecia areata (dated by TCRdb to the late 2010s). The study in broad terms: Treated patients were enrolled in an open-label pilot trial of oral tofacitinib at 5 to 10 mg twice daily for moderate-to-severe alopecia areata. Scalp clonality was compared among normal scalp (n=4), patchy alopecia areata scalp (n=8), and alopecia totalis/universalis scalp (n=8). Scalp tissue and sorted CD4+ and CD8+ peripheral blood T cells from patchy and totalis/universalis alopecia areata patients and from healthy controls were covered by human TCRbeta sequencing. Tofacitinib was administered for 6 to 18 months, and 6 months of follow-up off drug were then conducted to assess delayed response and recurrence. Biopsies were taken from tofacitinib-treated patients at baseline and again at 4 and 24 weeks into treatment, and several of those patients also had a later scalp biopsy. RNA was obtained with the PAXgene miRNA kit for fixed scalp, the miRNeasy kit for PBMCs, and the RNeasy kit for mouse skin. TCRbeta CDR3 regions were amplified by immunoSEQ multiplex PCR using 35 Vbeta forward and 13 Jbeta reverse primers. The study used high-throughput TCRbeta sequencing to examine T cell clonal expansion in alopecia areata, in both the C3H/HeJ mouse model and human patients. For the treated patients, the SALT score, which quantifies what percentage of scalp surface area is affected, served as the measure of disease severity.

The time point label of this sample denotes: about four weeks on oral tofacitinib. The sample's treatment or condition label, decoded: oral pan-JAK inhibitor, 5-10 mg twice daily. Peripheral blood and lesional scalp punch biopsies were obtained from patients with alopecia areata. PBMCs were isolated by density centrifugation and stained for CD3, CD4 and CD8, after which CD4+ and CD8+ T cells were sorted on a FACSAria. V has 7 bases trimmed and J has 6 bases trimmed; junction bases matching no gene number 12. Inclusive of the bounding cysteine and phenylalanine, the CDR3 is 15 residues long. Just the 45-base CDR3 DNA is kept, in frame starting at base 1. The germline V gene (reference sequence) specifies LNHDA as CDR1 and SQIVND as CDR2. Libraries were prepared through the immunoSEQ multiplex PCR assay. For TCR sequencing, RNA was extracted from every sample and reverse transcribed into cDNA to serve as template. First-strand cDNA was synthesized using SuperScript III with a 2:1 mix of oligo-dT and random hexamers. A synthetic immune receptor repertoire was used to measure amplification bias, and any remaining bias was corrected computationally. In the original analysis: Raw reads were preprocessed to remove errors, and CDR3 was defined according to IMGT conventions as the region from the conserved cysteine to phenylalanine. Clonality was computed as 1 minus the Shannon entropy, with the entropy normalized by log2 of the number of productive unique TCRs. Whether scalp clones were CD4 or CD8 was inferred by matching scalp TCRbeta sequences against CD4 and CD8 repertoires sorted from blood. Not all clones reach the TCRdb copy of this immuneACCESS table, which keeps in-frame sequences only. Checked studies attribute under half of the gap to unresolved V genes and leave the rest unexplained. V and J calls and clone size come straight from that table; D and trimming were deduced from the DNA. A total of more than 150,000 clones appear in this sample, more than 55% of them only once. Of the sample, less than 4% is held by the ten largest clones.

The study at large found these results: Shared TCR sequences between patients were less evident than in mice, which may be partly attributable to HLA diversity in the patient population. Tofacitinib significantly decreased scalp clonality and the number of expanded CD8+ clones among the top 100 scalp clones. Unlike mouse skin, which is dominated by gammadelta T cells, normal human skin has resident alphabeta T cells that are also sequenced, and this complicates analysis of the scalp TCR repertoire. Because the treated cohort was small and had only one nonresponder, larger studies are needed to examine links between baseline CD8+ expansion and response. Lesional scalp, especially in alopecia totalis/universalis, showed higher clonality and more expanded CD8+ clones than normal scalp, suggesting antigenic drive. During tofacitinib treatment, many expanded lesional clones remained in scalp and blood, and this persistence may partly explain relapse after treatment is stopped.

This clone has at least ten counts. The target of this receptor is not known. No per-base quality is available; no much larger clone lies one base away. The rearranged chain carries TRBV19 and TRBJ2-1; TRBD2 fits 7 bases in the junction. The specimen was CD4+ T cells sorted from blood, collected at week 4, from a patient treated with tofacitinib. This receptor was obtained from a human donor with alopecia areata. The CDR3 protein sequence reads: CASITGGGVVNEQFF. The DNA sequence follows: TGTGCCAGTATAACTGGGGGAGGGGTAGTCAATGAGCAGTTCTTC.